The T cell receptor (beta chain) described here comes from a study of OX40 agonist ivuxolimab in advanced cancers. Only in-frame clones appear in the TCRdb table, and some are missing; sequencing was by immunoSEQ multiplex PCR. The repertoire includes tens of thousands of clones, about 85% of them detected once, and 15% to 20% sits in the top ten. Overall study findings and caveats: Patients who responded partially at 0.1-3.0 mg/kg showed clonal expansion ranking among the lowest. The work left the antigen specificity of expanded peripheral T cells undetermined.

Individuals having autoimmune disease history or systemic immunosuppression were not enrolled. Remarks on this clone: Its antigen is unidentified.

The CDR3 loop spans 15 amino acids. The J segment lost 0 bases and the V segment lost 1 base, leaving 0 bases of the junction unmatched. The V gene's germline CDR1 is SGHTA and CDR2 FQGNSA. J is TRBJ2-1 and V is TRBV7-2; 7 bases map to TRBD1. This TCR came from an adult with an advanced solid tumor such as melanoma, head and neck, liver or kidney cancer. The specimen was CD4+ or CD8+ T cells sorted from blood, collected in a trial of the OX40 agonist ivuxolimab. CDR3 protein: CASSLDRGSYNEQFF. The CDR3 bases are TGTGCCAGCAGCTTAGACAGGGGCTCCTACAATGAGCAGTTCTTC.